The 26 T cell receptor beta chains below come from one sample, sequenced in a study of Ad26.COV2.S vaccination and SARS-CoV-2 variants (dated by TCRdb to 2020 to 2022). The library was produced with the immunoSEQ multiplex PCR assay. What TCRdb holds here is the immuneACCESS table cut down to in-frame rearrangements. Part of the clones is not present; checked against another copy, under half of the missing clones reflect an unresolved V gene, and the others are unexplained. The sample contains approximately 360,000 clones, roughly four fifths of them found a single time. In total, the top ten clones hold nearly 7.5% of the sample. Reading the label with the study, this specimen's treatment or condition is: some 19 received Ad26.COV2.S at low or high dose, single or two shots; a few received placebo; per-sample allocation not given. For vaccine and placebo recipients, repertoires were sequenced using samples collected on day 63 after the first injection.

The material was peripheral blood, obtained in a trial of Ad26.COV2.S vaccine versus placebo. The receptors shown here come from a person aged 18-60 years who received the Ad26.COV2.S COVID-19 vaccine or a placebo.

This chain links TRBV6-2 or TRBV6-3 with TRBJ2-2; weak D call: TRBD1 (5 bases). V dropped 0 bases and J dropped 6 bases, with 14 bases sitting between them. The length of the CDR3 is 16 residues. From germline, CDR1 is MNHEY and CDR2 SVGEGT. In DNA, the CDR3 is TGTGCCAGCAGTTACTCAAGGAAGGGGCTGTCCGGGGAGCTGTTTTTT. Translation: CASSYSRKGLSGELFF.

This clone has a single count. V is TRBV7-2 and J is TRBJ2-1; 12 nucleotides agree with TRBD2. With V trimmed by 3 bases and J by 4 bases, 4 bases remained unmatched. CDR1 is SGHTA and CDR2 is FQGNSA in the germline V gene. The length of the CDR3 is 16 residues. CDR3 sequence reads: CASSLGLAGTYNEQFF. DNA of the CDR3: TGTGCCAGCAGCTTGGGACTAGCGGGCACGTACAATGAGCAGTTCTTC.

V and J are TRBV18 and TRBJ2-3, with D perhaps given as TRBD1 or TRBD2 (5 bases each). The CDR3 consists of 17 residues. Germline V gene data show CDR1 as KGHSH and CDR2 as LQKENI. The ends were cut back, 3 bases at V and 4 bases at J, with 20 bases in the middle. The CDR3 bases are TGTGCCAGCTCACCGGTTCCTACGGGGCGACGGGCAGATACGCAGTATTTT. Protein: CASSPVPTGRRADTQYF.

This chain connects TRBV5-5 to TRBJ1-1; 7 nucleotides align to TRBD1. Germline lookup yields CDR1 SGHKS and CDR2 YYEKEE (reference sequence). The CDR3 loop spans 14 amino acids. Trimming cost V 2 bases and J 6 bases; bases outside gene matches: 7. DNA for the CDR3: TGTGCCAGCAGCTTCCGGCAGGGGGGCGCTGAAGCTTTCTTT. Translated, it gives CASSFRQGGAEAFF.

The chain employs TRBV19 and TRBJ2-3, with D possibly being TRBD1 (6 bases). The length of the CDR3 is 15 residues. The V end lost 5 bases, the J end lost 0 bases, and 12 bases lay between the germline ends. CDR1 and CDR2 (germline): LNHDA, SQIVND (reference sequence). The CDR3 sequence: CASSWRQASTDTQYF. DNA of the CDR3: TGTGCCAGTAGTTGGCGACAGGCTAGCACAGATACGCAGTATTTT.

The V call is TRBV7-9, the J call TRBJ1-3; TRBD1 matches at 7 bases. CDR3 length equals 18 residues. Germline CDR1 SEHNR, CDR2 FQNEAQ (reference sequence). Losses at the gene ends were 4 bases for V and 7 bases for J; bases not matched to a gene: 19. The CDR3 DNA reads as TGTGCCAGCAGCTCGGCCCCGGGGACAGCCCTACCGGTCAACACCATATATTTT. Its protein product is CASSSAPGTALPVNTIYF.

The chain employs TRBV5-1 and TRBJ2-7; D not certain. Germline V gene data show CDR1 as SGHRS and CDR2 as YFSETQ. V lost 0 bases and J 6 bases, leaving 4 bases between the germline ends. The CDR3 loop spans 11 amino acids. The chain's CDR3 is CASSLEGEQYF. The DNA of the CDR3 is TGCGCCAGCAGCTTGGAAGGCGAGCAGTACTTC.

This chain connects TRBV28 to TRBJ2-2; unclear D gene. Between the trimmed V and J ends, which lost 4 bases and 6 bases, there was a span of 3 bases. Germline lookup yields CDR1 MDHEN and CDR2 SYDVKM. The CDR3 spans 11 residues. CDR3 in amino acids: CASSSSGELFF. As DNA, the CDR3 is TGTGCCAGCAGTTCTTCCGGGGAGCTGTTTTTT.

V gene TRBV4-3 combines with J gene TRBJ1-1, with D hard to call. V was cut by 0 bases and J by 0 bases, with 11 bases left in between. CDR1 is LGHNA, CDR2 YSLEER, per germline. This CDR3 is built from 16 residues. CDR3 coding DNA: TGCGCCAGCAGCCAAGATCGGATGGGGATGAACACTGAAGCTTTCTTT. Translated: CASSQDRMGMNTEAFF.

The chain uses TRBV4-2 and TRBJ2-3, with 7 bases identical to TRBD2. V lost 4 bases, J lost 11 bases, and 6 bases stayed unmatched. The CDR3 runs 12 residues. Germline V gene data show CDR1 as LGHNA and CDR2 as YNFKEQ. The CDR3 here is CASSPGTNEQYF. The CDR3 DNA reads as TGTGCCAGCAGCCCTGGGACTAATGAGCAGTATTTT.

CDR3 sequence: CASSSPIGGRGYTF. The CDR3 coding sequence is TGTGCCAGCAGCTCACCCATCGGGGGTCGAGGCTACACCTTC. The chain is built from TRBV7-2 and TRBJ1-2, with D possibly being TRBD1 (5 bases). The germline CDR1 and CDR2 sequences are SGHTA and FQGNSA. The V end lost 4 bases, the J end lost 8 bases, and 17 bases lay between the germline ends. The CDR3 sequence is 14 residues long.

This sequence joins TRBV19 and TRBJ2-1; 8 bases agree with TRBD2. Per germline, CDR1 LNHDA and CDR2 SQIVND (reference sequence). The CDR3 is made up of 14 amino acids. The ends lost 7 bases at V and 5 bases at J; junction bases unmatched: 7. CDR3 region: CASKTSGRNNEQFF. CDR3 nucleotides: TGTGCCAGTAAAACTAGCGGACGTAACAATGAGCAGTTCTTC. The whole variable domain, filled in from reference TRBV19 and TRBJ2-1, reads DGGITQSPKYLFRKEGQNVTLSCEQNLNHDAMYWYRQDPGQGLRLIYYSQIVNDFQKGDIAEGYSVSREKKESFPLTVTSAQKNPTAFYLCASKTSGRNNEQFFGPGTRLTVL.

The rearrangement uses TRBV14 and TRBJ1-4, with D tentatively TRBD1 (5 bases). The CDR3 totals 16 residues. The germline V and J ends were trimmed by 4 bases and 0 bases, with 12 bases remaining between them. Germline V gives CDR1 SGHDN, CDR2 FVKESK. The CDR3 DNA follows: TGTGCCAGCAGCCCCTTGGGACCGGCAACTAATGAAAAACTGTTTTTT. This sequence encodes CASSPLGPATNEKLFF.

This clone occurred once. The chain couples TRBV3-1 (or the pseudogene TRBV3-2) to TRBJ1-1; D gene unclear. V lost 7 bases and J lost 0, with 12 bases in between. This CDR3 has 14 amino acids. From germline, CDR1 is LGHDT and CDR2 YNNKEL (reference sequence). The CDR3 reads CASTETELNTEAFF. The CDR3 DNA reads TGTGCCAGCACCGAAACAGAGTTGAACACTGAAGCTTTCTTT.

V gene TRBV30 combines with J gene TRBJ1-2; no clear D gene. V was shortened by 7 bases and J by 5 bases, with 14 bases between the two germline ends. Germline V gives CDR1 GTSNPN, CDR2 SVGIG (reference sequence). CDR3 length: 12 residues. The CDR3 region has the DNA TGTGCCTACCTTCACAGTGGGTATGGCTACACCTTC. The encoded protein is CAYLHSGYGYTF.

The J gene is TRBJ2-3, the V gene TRBV6-1; tentatively, D is TRBD1 or TRBD2 (5 bases each). This CDR3 spans 16 amino acids. Trimming left V 4 bases short and J 0 bases short, with 14 bases between. Germline lookup yields CDR1 MNHNS and CDR2 SASEGT. The CDR3 DNA sequence: TGTGCCAGCAGTGTGGGACCGCTGAAAAGCACAGATACGCAGTATTTT. Its translation is CASSVGPLKSTDTQYF.

This clone has a single count. The rearrangement links TRBV6-5 to TRBJ1-1; 7 bases align to TRBD1. Germline CDR1 reads MNHEY; CDR2 reads SVGAGI. V shed 6 bases and J 10 bases; nucleotides not matched to a gene: 5. CDR3 length: 11 residues. CDR3 nucleotides: TGTGCCAGCAGCACAGGGGTTCGAGCTTTCTTT. This translates into CASSTGVRAFF.

This clone was seen once. CDR3 sequence (DNA): TGCAGCGTTAGAGTCTACAATGAGCAGTTCTTC. Translated: CSVRVYNEQFF. V usage is TRBV29-1 and J usage is TRBJ2-1; D is ambiguous. The CDR3 is made up of 11 amino acids. The germline V gene has CDR1 SQVTM and CDR2 ANQGSEA. V shed 5 bases and J shed 3 bases, with 5 bases lying between them.

V and J are TRBV5-6 and TRBJ1-3; D is unclear. The CDR3 sequence is 12 residues long. Trimming took 1 base from V and 8 from J, leaving 7 bases between them. CDR1 and CDR2 (germline): SGHDT, YYEEEE. CDR3 sequence (DNA): TGTGCCAGCAGCTTGTTAGAGCACACCATATATTTT. Translated: CASSLLEHTIYF.

V and J are TRBV18 and TRBJ1-1; D unresolved. Germline lookup yields CDR1 KGHSH and CDR2 LQKENI. Trimming took off 3 bases at V and 7 bases at J, with 15 bases between the two ends. The CDR3 covers 14 residues. The CDR3 is CASSPRKGGNEAFF. In DNA form, the CDR3 reads TGTGCCAGCTCACCTCGGAAGGGAGGGAATGAAGCTTTCTTT. Variable domain in full (rest from reference TRBV18 and TRBJ1-1): NAGVMQNPRHLVRRRGQEARLRCSPMKGHSHVYWYRQLPEEGLKFMVYLQKENIIDESGMPKERFSAEFPKEGPSILRIQQVVRGDSAAYFCASSPRKGGNEAFFGQGTRLTVV.

V and J are TRBV29-1 and TRBJ1-5, with a possible D match to TRBD1 (5 bases). V dropped 4 bases and J dropped 3 bases, with 13 bases sitting between them. Germline CDR1 reads SQVTM; CDR2 reads ANQGSEA. The CDR3 consists of 14 residues. CDR3 sequence (DNA): TGCAGCGTTGGGTATGGGGGTGCCAATCAGCCCCAGCATTTT. This sequence encodes CSVGYGGANQPQHF.

The V and J genes are TRBV2 and TRBJ2-7; 9 bases agree with TRBD1. Losses at the gene ends were 8 bases for V and 5 bases for J; bases not matched to a gene: 1. Germline CDR1 is SNHLY and CDR2 is FYNNEI. The CDR3 is 11 amino acids. The CDR3 coding sequence is TGTGCCAGCGGACAGGGGCACGAGCAGTACTTC. Protein product: CASGQGHEQYF.

The chain is built from TRBV3-1 (or the pseudogene TRBV3-2) and TRBJ1-3; D is undetermined. Per germline, CDR1 LGHDT and CDR2 YNNKEL (reference sequence). The CDR3 runs to 13 residues. The V end was cut by 6 bases, the J end by 0 bases, with 6 bases between. In nucleotides, the CDR3 is TGTGCCAGCAGGATGAGCTCTGGAAACACCATATATTTT. Encoded protein: CASRMSSGNTIYF.

This clone was seen more than once but under ten times. V and J are TRBV11-2 and TRBJ2-3; 7 positions agree with TRBD1. The germline CDR1 and CDR2 sequences are SGHAT and FQNNGV. V shed 4 bases and J 4 bases; nucleotides not matched to a gene: 2. This CDR3 is 13 amino acids long. The CDR3 DNA follows: TGTGCCAGCAGCTATGGGACAGCAGATACGCAGTATTTT. Translation: CASSYGTADTQYF.

V usage is TRBV6-5 and J usage is TRBJ1-1, with a weak D call TRBD1 (6 bases). This CDR3 has 14 amino acids. The germline V gene encodes CDR1 MNHEY and CDR2 SVGAGI. Trimming pared 1 base from V and 3 bases from J, leaving 9 bases between. This CDR3 is CASSYWQGYTEAFF. The CDR3 nucleotides are TGTGCCAGCAGTTACTGGCAGGGGTACACTGAAGCTTTCTTT.

V usage is TRBV21-1 and J usage is TRBJ2-2; the table's D call, TRBD2, has no DNA check behind it. TRBV21-1 is termed a pseudogene. There are 18 residues in the CDR3. In DNA form, the CDR3 reads TGTGCCAGCAGCTCCCGCTCGGGACTAGCGGGGTGGGCCGGGGAGCTGTTTTTT. Its translation: CASSSRSGLAGWAGELFF.